The rows below give T cell receptor beta chains drawn from one sample of a study of blood T cell repertoires in COVID-19. Assay: immunoSEQ multiplex PCR; the TCRdb copy retains only in-frame clones and omits some. The repertoire holds 250,000 to 400,000 clones, with around 86% as singletons. Specimen: peripheral blood. These receptor sequences come from a man aged 50 to 59 with active or convalescent COVID-19. Both conserved end residues are part of each CDR3. Each record gives: J gene, V gene, clone size, D gene, CDR3 DNA, CDR3 protein. D genes are given only for firm matches. A row's size may be missing; if present it is once, few, many or a size class.

TRBJ1-6	TRBV5-1	once	TRBD1	TGCGCCAGCAGCGCGACAGGGAGAACCTATAATTCACCCCTCCACTTT	CASSATGRTYNSPLHF
TRBJ2-7	TRBV18	-	-	TGTGCCAGCTCTCAAAACTCCTACGAGCAGTACTTC	CASSQNSYEQYF
TRBJ2-5	TRBV10-1	-	TRBD1	TGCGCCAGCAGCAGGGGGCCCCAAGAGACCCAGTACTTC	CASSRGPQETQYF
TRBJ2-2	TRBV12-5	-	-	TGTGCTAGTGGTCCCGGGAACACCGGGGAGCTGTTTTTT	CASGPGNTGELFF
TRBJ2-1	TRBV11-2	-	TRBD2	TGTGCCAGCAGACCTAGCGGGGGGGCCGTGAGTGAGCAGTTCTTC	CASRPSGGAVSEQFF
TRBJ1-1	TRBV6-6	-	-	TGTGCCAGCAGTTCCACCCGAGGGAACACTGAAGCTTTCTTT	CASSSTRGNTEAFF
TRBJ1-5	TRBV24-1	-	-	TGTGCCACCAGTGATGCGGACAGAGGAAATCAGCCCCAGCATTTT	CATSDADRGNQPQHF
TRBJ2-3	TRBV7-8	-	TRBD2	TGTGCCAGCAGCACGTCGGGACTAGCGGGAGCGACAGATACGCAGTATTTT	CASSTSGLAGATDTQYF
TRBJ2-7	TRBV6-7	-	TRBD1	TGTGCCAGCAGTTACTCAGGACAGGGGGCGGGTCACGAGCAGTACTTC	CASSYSGQGAGHEQYF
TRBJ1-3	TRBV28	-	-	TGTGCCAGCAGTGTCGGGTTCTCTGGAAACACCATATATTTT	CASSVGFSGNTIYF
TRBJ1-3	TRBV15	-	-	TGTGCCACCAGCAGAGCCCAGGAGGCTGGAAACACCATATATTTT	CATSRAQEAGNTIYF
TRBJ2-6	TRBV5-1	-	-	TGCGCCAGCACCAGGACAGGGCTGGCATCGGGAGGTGGGGCCAACGTCCTGACTTTC	CASTRTGLASGGGANVLTF
TRBJ2-2	TRBV5-5	-	-	TGTGCCAGCAGCTCATTACCGGCTGACAGTAACACCGGGGAGCTGTTTTTT	CASSSLPADSNTGELFF
TRBJ2-3	TRBV5-4	-	TRBD2	TGTGCCAGCAGTCCGCCGATTAGCGGGAGCACAGATACGCAGTATTTT	CASSPPISGSTDTQYF
TRBJ1-1	TRBV19	-	-	TGTGCCAGTAGTATGAAACTTTTCAATTCTGAAGCTTTCTTT	CASSMKLFNSEAFF
TRBJ2-2	TRBV7-2	few	-	TGTGCCAGCAGCTTAGCGCGGGGAACCGGGGAGCTGTTTTTT	CASSLARGTGELFF
TRBJ2-7	TRBV19	-	TRBD1	TGTGCCAGTAGTATAGACGGACAGGGGTTTTACGAGCAGTACTTC	CASSIDGQGFYEQYF
TRBJ2-3	TRBV30	-	TRBD2	TGTGCCTGGAGTGTAGGAGCGGGGGTGAGCACAGATACGCAGTATTTT	CAWSVGAGVSTDTQYF
TRBJ2-1	TRBV9	-	TRBD2	TGTGCCAGCAGCCCTACTAGCGGGAGGGCCAATGAGCAGTTCTTC	CASSPTSGRANEQFF
TRBJ2-3	TRBV7-2	-	TRBD2	TGTGCCAGCAGCTTAGGAGCGGGGCTTAGCACAGATACGCAGTATTTT	CASSLGAGLSTDTQYF
TRBJ2-7	TRBV2	-	TRBD2	TGTGCCAGCAGACAGGGGCCCCCAGGGTGGCGGGAGGGCCGCTACGAGCAGTACTTC	CASRQGPPGWREGRYEQYF
TRBJ2-3	TRBV27	-	TRBD2	TGTGCCAGCAGTTCAAATAGCGGGAGGAACACAGATACGCAGTATTTT	CASSSNSGRNTDTQYF
TRBJ2-7	TRBV28	-	TRBD1	TGTGCCAGCACAGACAGGGCCCACGAGCAGTACTTC	CASTDRAHEQYF
TRBJ2-5	TRBV10-3	-	TRBD1	TGTGCCATCAGCCGGACAGGGGGGGACCAAGAGACCCAGTACTTC	CAISRTGGDQETQYF
TRBJ1-3	TRBV4-3	-	-	TGCGCCAGCAGCCAGGTGGCGGGGAACACCATATATTTT	CASSQVAGNTIYF
TRBJ1-2	TRBV28	-	-	TGTGCCAGCAGTTTAGTCCAGGGCTCGCCTAACTATGGCTACACCTTC	CASSLVQGSPNYGYTF
TRBJ1-2	TRBV7-9	-	-	TGTGCCAGCAGCTTAGTTAGCACTAACTATGGCTACACCTTC	CASSLVSTNYGYTF
TRBJ1-5	TRBV5-1	-	TRBD1	TGCGCCAGCAGCGAGGGACAGGGTGAATATCAGCCCCAGCATTTT	CASSEGQGEYQPQHF
TRBJ1-4	TRBV6-5	-	-	TGTGCCAGCAGCTTACTAGGAGAGCCAAAACTGTTTTTT	CASSLLGEPKLFF
TRBJ2-3	TRBV3-1/TRBV3-2	few	-	TGTGCCAGCAGCCAAGTCCTATCGGGGACAGATACGCAGTATTTT	CASSQVLSGTDTQYF
TRBJ1-6	TRBV2	few	TRBD1	TGTGCCAGCAATGGACAGGGGAATTCACCCCTCCACTTT	CASNGQGNSPLHF
TRBJ2-7	TRBV7-8	-	TRBD1	TGTGCCAGCAGCCTAGAGCACAGGGGAGCCTTCACCTACGAGCAGTACTTC	CASSLEHRGAFTYEQYF
TRBJ2-3	TRBV9	-	-	TGTGCCAGCAGCGCGGGGGGCCGAGTTACAGATACGCAGTATTTT	CASSAGGRVTDTQYF
TRBJ2-5	TRBV4-3	-	TRBD1	TGCGCCAGCAGCCAGGGACAGGGGGGAGAGACCCAGTACTTC	CASSQGQGGETQYF
TRBJ1-4	TRBV18	-	TRBD1	TGTGCCAGCTCACCTTGGACAGGGAATGAAAAACTGTTTTTT	CASSPWTGNEKLFF
TRBJ2-7	TRBV9	-	TRBD2	TGTGCCAGCAGTGCCTCTAGCGGGGGGAACTACGAGCAGTACTTC	CASSASSGGNYEQYF
TRBJ2-7	TRBV27	-	TRBD2	TGTGCCAGCAGTTTGGGAGGGCGGATCTACGAGCAGTACTTC	CASSLGGRIYEQYF
TRBJ1-2	TRBV24-1	-	-	TGTGCCACCAGTGACTCCCGTGCCCAGGTCGATGGCTATGGCTACACCTTC	CATSDSRAQVDGYGYTF
TRBJ1-2	TRBV5-1	once	-	TGCGCCAGCGGACCCGGGACACGGAACTATGGCTACACCTTC	CASGPGTRNYGYTF